This TCR beta chain was sequenced for a study of T cells after yellow fever vaccination. Study as a whole: For low cell numbers, libraries were made with SMART-Seq v4 Ultra Low Input. Points from the study as a whole: Boosting was followed by the reappearance of most primary-vaccination clones (less than 98% CD4, roughly 90% CD8).

The CDR3 has 14 amino acids. With 3 bases removed from V and 6 bases from J, the gap between germline ends came to 14 bases. Germline lookup yields CDR1 DFQATT and CDR2 SNEGSKA (reference sequence). This clonotype came up a few times. The target antigen is unknown. TCRdb re-derived calls from the 5' RACE reads in MiXCR, one entry per CDR3 protein. This table holds 200,000 to 300,000 distinct CDR3 sequences, roughly 13% found once. The sequence derives from a man aged 25 to 40 who received the YFV17D yellow fever vaccine. Specimen: CD4+ T cells sorted from PBMCs, collected 45 days after the yellow fever booster vaccination. This chain uses TRBV20-1 with TRBJ1-4; no clear D. CDR3 loop: CSARDPRADEKLFF. CDR3 bases: TGCAGTGCTAGGGACCCTAGGGCCGATGAAAAACTGTTTTTT.